A single sample is the source of the 5 T cell receptor beta chains below, sequenced in a study of post-analysis software for immune sequencing data (dated by TCRdb to about 2015). The time point label corresponds to: second blood draw from one MS patient after hematopoietic stem cell transplantation. The method behind the library was PCR. The sequencer was an Illumina HiSeq 2500. To reduce PCR and sequencing biases, unique molecular identifiers were incorporated into the TCR beta cDNA libraries. TCRdb reprocessing: public reads trimmed at Q25 with fastp, clones called with MiXCR, in-frame beta chains kept. Entries are consolidated by CDR3 protein sequence, retaining the most common genes and DNA. Within this sample are under 200,000 distinct CDR3 sequences, with about 37% of them counted one time only. 25% to 35% of the sample goes to the ten largest clones. The sample here was blood, taken after autologous hematopoietic stem cell transplantation. These receptors originate from a girl between 10 and 17 years old with multiple sclerosis. Donor details come from another sample of the same person, matched by shared clones.

CDR3 sequence reads: CASSFSDRPYEQYF. CDR3 DNA: TGTGCCAGCAGTTTTTCTGACAGGCCCTACGAGCAGTACTTC. The rearrangement links TRBV27 to TRBJ2-7; D may be TRBD1 (6 bases). Trimming removed 3 bases at V and 2 bases at J, with 11 bases between. The CDR3 runs to 14 residues. Per the germline V gene, CDR1 is MNHEY and CDR2 is SMNVEV (reference sequence).

This clonotype was picked up one time. V gene TRBV29-1 combines with J gene TRBJ2-7; either TRBD1 or TRBD2 may supply D (5 bases each). The CDR3 runs to 15 residues. V dropped 1 base and J dropped 7 bases, with 20 bases sitting between them. Germline CDR1 and CDR2: SQVTM and ANQGSEA. CDR3 DNA sequence: TGCAGCGTTGAAGCCTCCGGTTGGGGGAACGATGAGCAGTACTTC. This encodes CSVEASGWGNDEQYF.

The sample holds many counts of this clonotype. V usage is TRBV10-3 and J usage is TRBJ1-2; no definite D call. The CDR3 loop spans 13 amino acids. Trimming stripped 2 bases from V and 0 bases from J, with 4 bases between. CDR1 is ENHRY and CDR2 is SYGVKD in the germline V gene. This CDR3 reads CAISEEANYGYTF. The CDR3 DNA is TGTGCCATCAGTGAGGAGGCTAACTATGGCTACACCTTC.

This clonotype was seen only a few times. The chain recombines TRBV28 with TRBJ1-2; TRBD1 agrees at 8 bases. Germline-derived CDR1 and CDR2 are MDHEN and SYDVKM. With 2 bases clipped from V and 4 bases from J, the junction kept 12 bases outside the gene matches. This CDR3 is built from 17 residues. CDR3 nucleotides: TGTGCCAGCAGTTTACCAATTCGGGACAGGCGAGCCTATGGCTACACCTTC. Amino acid sequence: CASSLPIRDRRAYGYTF.

This clonotype was observed a few times. This chain connects TRBV9 to TRBJ1-2; possible D gene TRBD1, 5 bases. This CDR3 has 15 amino acids. V was cut by 0 bases and J by 7 bases, with 16 bases left in between. CDR1 SGDLS and CDR2 YYNGEE come from the germline V gene. The CDR3 is CASSVELRGESGYTF. The CDR3 DNA is TGTGCCAGCAGCGTAGAACTCCGGGGGGAATCTGGCTACACCTTC. Full variable domain (outside the CDR3, taken from reference TRBV9 and TRBJ1-2): DSGVTQTPKHLITATGQRVTLRCSPRSGDLSVYWYQQSLDQGLQFLIQYYNGEERAKGNILERFSAQQFPDLHSELNLSSLELGDSALYFCASSVELRGESGYTFGSGTRLTVV.